These 24 T cell receptor beta chains were sequenced from one sample in a study of blood T cell repertoires in COVID-19. The protocol was immunoSEQ multiplex PCR, while the TCRdb copy is restricted to in-frame clones and leaves out a portion. The sample includes 500,000 to 600,000 clones, approximately 88% of them seen just once. Material for sequencing was peripheral blood. The receptors originated from a woman aged 45-65 years with COVID-19, enrolled during active disease.

The sample holds one count of this clone. J is TRBJ1-1 and V is TRBV3-1 (or the pseudogene TRBV3-2); the match to TRBD1 covers 8 bases. Trimming removed 1 base from V and 0 bases from J; junction bases left unmatched: 1. CDR1 and CDR2 from the germline V gene are LGHDT and YNNKEL (reference sequence). This CDR3 has 15 amino acids. This CDR3 is CASSQGTGMNTEAFF. For the CDR3, the DNA is TGTGCCAGCAGCCAAGGGACAGGGATGAACACTGAAGCTTTCTTT.

This clone has a single count. This chain links TRBV12-3 or TRBV12-4 with TRBJ1-4; perhaps TRBD1 as D (5 bases). V was shortened by 4 bases and J by 6 bases, with 9 bases between the two germline ends. The CDR3 covers 13 residues. CDR3 in amino acids: CASSSGLDEKLFF. As DNA, the CDR3 is TGTGCCAGCAGTTCAGGGCTGGATGAAAAACTGTTTTTT.

The chain is built from TRBV6-5 and TRBJ2-7; D perhaps matches TRBD1 (5 bases). The ends were cut back, 6 bases at V and 5 bases at J, with 20 bases in the middle. Germline V gene lookup returns CDR1 MNHEY and CDR2 SVGAGI. The length of the CDR3 is 15 residues. CDR3 sequence: CASSDRPRSSDEQYF. Here the CDR3 DNA reads TGTGCCAGCAGCGACAGACCCCGTTCGAGCGACGAGCAGTACTTC.

The J gene is TRBJ2-1, the V gene TRBV7-2; tentatively, D is TRBD1 (8 bases). V was pared by 4 bases and J by 4 bases, with 23 bases between. The CDR3 has 18 amino acids. Germline values: CDR1 SGHTA, CDR2 FQGNSA. The CDR3 DNA follows: TGTGCCAGCAGCTCGGACAGGGAACCGCGGGGGCCTTACAATGAGCAGTTCTTC. Residues: CASSSDREPRGPYNEQFF. Full variable domain (remainder filled in from reference TRBV7-2 and TRBJ2-1): GAGVSQSPSNKVTEKGKDVELRCDPISGHTALYWYRQSLGQGLEFLIYFQGNSAPDKSGLPSDRFSAERTGGSVSTLTIQRTQQEDSAVYLCASSSDREPRGPYNEQFFGPGTRLTVL.

The genes are TRBV27 and TRBJ1-2; no clear D. Germline values: CDR1 MNHEY, CDR2 SMNVEV (reference sequence). V was shortened by 5 bases and J by 3 bases, with 19 bases between the two germline ends. CDR3 length: 16 amino acids. The CDR3 DNA is TGTGCCAGCAGTCCAGGCTCCTTCGAAAAGGACTATGGCTACACCTTC. Protein product: CASSPGSFEKDYGYTF.

The chain uses TRBV30 and TRBJ1-2; 8 bases fit TRBD1. This CDR3 has 12 amino acids. Germline V gives CDR1 GTSNPN, CDR2 SVGIG (reference sequence). The V and J ends lost 2 bases and 10 bases, in that order; junction bases with no gene match: 6. The CDR3 coding sequence is TGTGCCTGGAGTCCCACAGGGGGGTTCTACACCTTC. Protein product: CAWSPTGGFYTF.

The chain combines TRBV4-1 with TRBJ2-3; a weak D match, TRBD1 (5 bases). This CDR3 comprises 14 residues. Germline V gives CDR1 MGHRA, CDR2 YSYEKL. The V end was cut by 6 bases, the J end by 0 bases, with 10 bases between. Written as DNA, the CDR3 is TGCGCCAGCAGAGGACACAAAAGCACAGATACGCAGTATTTT. Protein sequence: CASRGHKSTDTQYF.

This clone has just one count. This chain links TRBV27 with TRBJ2-2; TRBD2 aligns across 7 bases. The CDR3 covers 17 residues. Per the germline V gene, CDR1 is MNHEY and CDR2 is SMNVEV (reference sequence). Trimming cost V 3 bases and J 4 bases; bases outside gene matches: 11. The DNA for the CDR3 is TGTGCCAGCAGTTTCCAATACGGAGGGGAGGGCACCGGGGAGCTGTTTTTT. Protein product: CASSFQYGGEGTGELFF.

The rearrangement uses TRBV6-1 and TRBJ2-7, with D unclear. The V gene's germline CDR1 is MNHNS and CDR2 SASEGT. Trimming cost V 1 base and J 0 bases, with 7 bases left between them. The CDR3 covers 14 residues. Here the CDR3 DNA reads TGTGCCAGCAGTGAAGAGCTGAGCTCCTACGAGCAGTACTTC. This codes for CASSEELSSYEQYF.

In the case of this clone: The sample carries other DNA sequences with the same CDR3. The chain combines TRBV18 with TRBJ1-1; D is ambiguous. This CDR3 spans 13 amino acids. Looked up from germline, CDR1 is KGHSH and CDR2 is LQKENI. The V and J ends lost 3 bases and 2 bases respectively, with 7 bases between them. The CDR3 loop is CASSPESNTEAFF. The CDR3 DNA follows: TGTGCCAGCTCACCGGAGAGTAACACTGAAGCTTTCTTT.

CDR3 protein: CASSFPEGDSSYEQYF. CDR3 in DNA: TGTGCCAGCAGTTTTCCCGAGGGGGACAGCTCCTACGAGCAGTACTTC. The genes are TRBV6-6 and TRBJ2-7; 7 bases align to TRBD1. The CDR3 extends over 16 amino acids. Germline trimming cut 4 bases from V and 0 bases from J; bases unmatched to any gene: 9. CDR1 is MNHNY and CDR2 is SVGAGI in the germline V gene (reference sequence).

The chain joins TRBV27 to TRBJ2-7; a possible D gene is TRBD2 (6 bases). This CDR3 is built from 15 residues. The V and J ends lost 3 bases and 2 bases respectively, with 14 bases between them. Germline-derived CDR1 and CDR2 are MNHEY and SMNVEV (reference sequence). DNA for the CDR3: TGTGCCAGCAGTTTGTATGGAGGGGAACCCTACGAGCAGTACTTC. Residues: CASSLYGGEPYEQYF.

CDR3 nucleotides: TGTGCCAGCAGCTCCTTCCGGCGGGGGGGAGGCACAGATACGCAGTATTTT. The encoded protein is CASSSFRRGGGTDTQYF. The V call is TRBV7-6, the J call TRBJ2-3; 9 bases are shared with TRBD2. This CDR3 comprises 17 residues. J gave up 1 base and V 4 bases, and 9 bases lay outside the gene matches. Per the germline V gene, CDR1 is SGHVS and CDR2 is FNYEAQ.

This clone was found a few times. The J gene is TRBJ1-3, the V gene TRBV9; 7 bases map to TRBD1. The CDR3 length is 15 residues. The ends lost 4 bases at V and 3 bases at J; junction bases unmatched: 7. CDR1 is SGDLS and CDR2 is YYNGEE in the germline V gene. The CDR3 is CASSPRDSLGNTIYF. CDR3 in DNA: TGTGCCAGCAGCCCAAGGGACAGTCTTGGAAACACCATATATTTT.

The genes are TRBV2 and TRBJ1-2; possible D gene TRBD1, 5 bases. The germline V gene has CDR1 SNHLY and CDR2 FYNNEI. V gave up 8 bases and J gave up 8 bases, with 15 bases separating them. The CDR3 contains 12 residues. The CDR3 nucleotides read TGTGCCAGCCACCTGGACACCGCGGGCTACACCTTC. Its protein is CASHLDTAGYTF.

The chain carries TRBV28 and TRBJ2-3, with 8 bases lining up with TRBD2. V gave up 11 bases and J gave up 3 bases; unmatched junction bases: 13. This CDR3 spans 15 amino acids. The germline V gene has CDR1 MDHEN and CDR2 SYDVKM. The DNA for the CDR3 is TGTGCCGTGGGGTCGGGGGGGGCCACAACAGATACGCAGTATTTT. It specifies CAVGSGGATTDTQYF.

V and J are TRBV19 and TRBJ2-3; tentatively, D is TRBD2 (6 bases). V was shortened by 9 bases and J by 3 bases, with 10 bases between the two germline ends. Germline lookup yields CDR1 LNHDA and CDR2 SQIVND (reference sequence). The length of the CDR3 is 12 residues. CDR3 bases: TGTGCCAGCAGCGGGCCTACAGATACGCAGTATTTT. It specifies CASSGPTDTQYF. The full variable domain, in which reference TRBV19 and TRBJ2-3 provide the parts outside the CDR3, is DGGITQSPKYLFRKEGQNVTLSCEQNLNHDAMYWYRQDPGQGLRLIYYSQIVNDFQKGDIAEGYSVSREKKESFPLTVTSAQKNPTAFYLCASSGPTDTQYFGPGTRLTVL.

This clone was seen just once. V and J are TRBV5-1 and TRBJ2-7; the D gene is possibly TRBD2 (6 bases). V lost 0 bases to trimming and J lost 3 bases, with 13 bases between them. This CDR3 spans 15 amino acids. The germline CDR1 and CDR2 sequences are SGHRS and YFSETQ. The CDR3 region has the DNA TGCGCCAGCAGCTTGGATCTGGCGGGGTTCTACGAGCAGTACTTC. Protein product: CASSLDLAGFYEQYF.

V is TRBV7-9 and J is TRBJ1-2; 9 nucleotides line up with TRBD1. CDR1 and CDR2 from the germline V gene are SEHNR and FQNEAQ (reference sequence). The CDR3 loop spans 14 amino acids. After removal of 5 bases from V and 6 bases from J, the junction contained 7 bases not matched to a gene. The CDR3 coding sequence is TGTGCCAGCAGCCAGGGACAGGGTGGGAATGGCTACACCTTC. Protein sequence: CASSQGQGGNGYTF.

CDR3 loop: CASSFDWSSYNEQFF. The CDR3 region has the DNA TGCGCCAGCAGCTTTGACTGGAGCTCCTACAATGAGCAGTTCTTC. The chain combines TRBV5-1 with TRBJ2-1; D uncertain. Trimming took off 2 bases at V and 0 bases at J, with 9 bases between the two ends. The CDR3 length is 15 residues. Germline CDR1 is SGHRS and CDR2 is YFSETQ.

The V and J genes are TRBV5-4 and TRBJ1-1, with D maybe TRBD1 (6 bases). This CDR3 has 13 amino acids. Trimming took 3 bases from V and 10 from J, leaving 16 bases between them. Per germline, CDR1 SGHNT and CDR2 YYREEE (reference sequence). For the CDR3, the DNA is TGTGCCAGCAGCTCCATGGCTCAAGGGGGAGCTTTCTTT. It yields the protein CASSSMAQGGAFF.

The chain employs TRBV5-5 and TRBJ2-2; 7 nucleotides line up with TRBD1. V lost 1 base and J lost 2; bases outside the gene matches: 2. Germline V gene lookup returns CDR1 SGHKS and CDR2 YYEKEE (reference sequence). This CDR3 is 15 amino acids long. The CDR3 DNA reads TGTGCCAGCAGCTTGCGGGACAGAAACACCGGGGAGCTGTTTTTT. Residues: CASSLRDRNTGELFF.

The chain links TRBV5-1 to TRBJ2-1, with 9 bases aligning to TRBD1. The CDR3 is 15 residues long. V shed 4 bases and J 5 bases; nucleotides not matched to a gene: 7. Per germline, CDR1 SGHRS and CDR2 YFSETQ. In DNA form, the CDR3 reads TGCGCCAGCAGCCTCGGGACAGGGAAAAACAATGAGCAGTTCTTC. The encoded protein is CASSLGTGKNNEQFF. Based on the CDR3 plus reference TRBV5-1 and TRBJ2-1, the full variable domain is KAGVTQTPRYLIKTRGQQVTLSCSPISGHRSVSWYQQTPGQGLQFLFEYFSETQRNKGNFPGRFSGRQFSNSRSEMNVSTLELGDSALYLCASSLGTGKNNEQFFGPGTRLTVL.

This chain joins TRBV4-2 and TRBJ1-6; D might be TRBD1 (5 bases). CDR1 is LGHNA and CDR2 is YNFKEQ in the germline V gene. The CDR3 loop spans 15 amino acids. Trimming took off 0 bases at V and 7 bases at J, with 10 bases between the two ends. CDR3 nucleotide sequence: TGTGCCAGCAGCCAAGATAAGGGGATGAATTCACCCCTCCACTTT. Protein sequence: CASSQDKGMNSPLHF.